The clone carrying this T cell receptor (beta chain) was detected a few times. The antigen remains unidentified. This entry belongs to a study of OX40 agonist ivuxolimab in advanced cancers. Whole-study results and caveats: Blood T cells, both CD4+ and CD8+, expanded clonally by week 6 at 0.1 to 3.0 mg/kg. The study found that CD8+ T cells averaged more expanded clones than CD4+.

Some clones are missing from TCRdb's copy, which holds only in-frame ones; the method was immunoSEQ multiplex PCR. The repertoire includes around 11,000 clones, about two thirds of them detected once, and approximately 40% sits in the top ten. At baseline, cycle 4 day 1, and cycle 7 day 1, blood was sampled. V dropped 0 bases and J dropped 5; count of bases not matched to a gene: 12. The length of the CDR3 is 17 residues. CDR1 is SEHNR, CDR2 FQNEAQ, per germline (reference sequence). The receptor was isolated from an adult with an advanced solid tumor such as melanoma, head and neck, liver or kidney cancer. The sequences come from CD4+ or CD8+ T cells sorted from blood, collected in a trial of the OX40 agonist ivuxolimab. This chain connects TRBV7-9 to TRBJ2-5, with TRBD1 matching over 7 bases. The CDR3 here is CASSLAWARGNGETQYF. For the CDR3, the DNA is TGTGCCAGCAGCTTAGCGTGGGCCAGGGGGAATGGGGAGACCCAGTACTTC.